This T cell receptor beta chain was captured by sequencing in a study of T-cell memory formation after mild COVID-19. Study information: TCR clustering was largely donor specific.

This CDR3 contains 14 residues. Germline V gene data show CDR1 as MNHEY and CDR2 as SVGEGT. V lost 6 bases, J lost 9 bases, and 11 bases stayed unmatched. The 5'RACE method, run with constant-segment primers, produced TCR alpha and TCR beta cDNA libraries (carrying sample barcodes and UMIs). Each CDR3 protein is one row after TCRdb ran MiXCR on the 5' RACE reads. Of 44,000 or so distinct CDR3 sequences in the sample, 8% to 10% were seen once. General study results and limits: Clones shrinking from day 15 to 85 showed even CD4/CD8 mixes; later expanders tilted CD4+. Memory from before infection featured some responding clones, which suggests cross-reactive memory joined.

In its sample, this clonotype was seen many times. Its matching antigen is unknown. The genes are TRBV6-2 or TRBV6-3 and TRBJ2-5; 9 nucleotides align to TRBD1. The sequenced sample was PBMCs or a T cell subset sorted from them (not recorded which). The clonotype comes from an adult woman who had mild COVID-19 (a few samples of this study predate the infection). Cell type and time point are not known. CDR3 nucleotide sequence: TGTGCCAGCAGCGACAGGGGGAGACGGGTGGCCCAGTACTTC. It codes for CASSDRGRRVAQYF.